This T cell receptor beta chain was recorded in a study of blood T cell repertoires in COVID-19. Study-wide context: COVID-19 samples collected from the United States, Italy and Spain covered acute and convalescent phases.

CDR1 and CDR2 (germline): MNHEY, SVGAGI. Trimming pared 8 bases from V and 0 bases from J, leaving 14 bases between. This CDR3 contains 15 residues. The repertoire was sequenced with immunoSEQ multiplex PCR; TCRdb's copy has only in-frame clones and lacks some. The sample includes roughly 200,000 clones, over 80% of them seen just once. This clone was found a few times. Participants were aged 18 to 89 years, lived in 25 or so US areas, and enrolled virtually. Clinical history reported by participants formed the basis on which cohorts were assigned. The J gene is TRBJ1-3, the V gene TRBV6-5; TRBD1 is a possible D gene (6 bases). The receptor comes from a woman in her 30s who had been exposed to COVID-19. The specimen was PBMCs or T cells enriched from blood (not recorded which). The chain's CDR3 is CASSDSSFSGNTIYF. The CDR3 DNA reads as TGTGCCAGCTCGGACAGCTCCTTCTCTGGAAACACCATATATTTT.